This TCR beta chain came from a study of blood T cells in healthy people across ages. Study-wide results and limits: Older age went with lower TCR beta diversity per million T cells, in a roughly linear way. Greater diversity and more naive CD4+ cells were seen in long-lived donors than in aged donors.

Trimming cost V 2 bases and J 4 bases; bases outside gene matches: 6. Germline V gene lookup returns CDR1 SGHRS and CDR2 YFSETQ. This CDR3 is built from 15 residues. In its sample, this clonotype was seen many times. Its target is unknown. A minimum of 6 million PBMCs was isolated per sample. PCR was performed a second time for about 6 to 12 cycles using a sample-barcoded 5' primer and a J-beta primer mix. Through a template-switch adaptor with 12 random nucleotides, each cDNA molecule received a tag. TCRdb reprocessed the 5' RACE reads with MiXCR, giving one entry per CDR3 protein. The table shows roughly 680,000 distinct CDR3 sequences, with 45% to 50% occurring only once.

The TCR comes from a woman aged 55 to 70 in good health. The V gene is TRBV5-1, the J gene TRBJ2-1, with 7 bases lining up with TRBD1. Sequences were obtained from blood. The CDR3 DNA reads TGCGCCAGCAGCTTACTACCGGGACAGTACAATGAGCAGTTCTTC. It encodes CASSLLPGQYNEQFF.